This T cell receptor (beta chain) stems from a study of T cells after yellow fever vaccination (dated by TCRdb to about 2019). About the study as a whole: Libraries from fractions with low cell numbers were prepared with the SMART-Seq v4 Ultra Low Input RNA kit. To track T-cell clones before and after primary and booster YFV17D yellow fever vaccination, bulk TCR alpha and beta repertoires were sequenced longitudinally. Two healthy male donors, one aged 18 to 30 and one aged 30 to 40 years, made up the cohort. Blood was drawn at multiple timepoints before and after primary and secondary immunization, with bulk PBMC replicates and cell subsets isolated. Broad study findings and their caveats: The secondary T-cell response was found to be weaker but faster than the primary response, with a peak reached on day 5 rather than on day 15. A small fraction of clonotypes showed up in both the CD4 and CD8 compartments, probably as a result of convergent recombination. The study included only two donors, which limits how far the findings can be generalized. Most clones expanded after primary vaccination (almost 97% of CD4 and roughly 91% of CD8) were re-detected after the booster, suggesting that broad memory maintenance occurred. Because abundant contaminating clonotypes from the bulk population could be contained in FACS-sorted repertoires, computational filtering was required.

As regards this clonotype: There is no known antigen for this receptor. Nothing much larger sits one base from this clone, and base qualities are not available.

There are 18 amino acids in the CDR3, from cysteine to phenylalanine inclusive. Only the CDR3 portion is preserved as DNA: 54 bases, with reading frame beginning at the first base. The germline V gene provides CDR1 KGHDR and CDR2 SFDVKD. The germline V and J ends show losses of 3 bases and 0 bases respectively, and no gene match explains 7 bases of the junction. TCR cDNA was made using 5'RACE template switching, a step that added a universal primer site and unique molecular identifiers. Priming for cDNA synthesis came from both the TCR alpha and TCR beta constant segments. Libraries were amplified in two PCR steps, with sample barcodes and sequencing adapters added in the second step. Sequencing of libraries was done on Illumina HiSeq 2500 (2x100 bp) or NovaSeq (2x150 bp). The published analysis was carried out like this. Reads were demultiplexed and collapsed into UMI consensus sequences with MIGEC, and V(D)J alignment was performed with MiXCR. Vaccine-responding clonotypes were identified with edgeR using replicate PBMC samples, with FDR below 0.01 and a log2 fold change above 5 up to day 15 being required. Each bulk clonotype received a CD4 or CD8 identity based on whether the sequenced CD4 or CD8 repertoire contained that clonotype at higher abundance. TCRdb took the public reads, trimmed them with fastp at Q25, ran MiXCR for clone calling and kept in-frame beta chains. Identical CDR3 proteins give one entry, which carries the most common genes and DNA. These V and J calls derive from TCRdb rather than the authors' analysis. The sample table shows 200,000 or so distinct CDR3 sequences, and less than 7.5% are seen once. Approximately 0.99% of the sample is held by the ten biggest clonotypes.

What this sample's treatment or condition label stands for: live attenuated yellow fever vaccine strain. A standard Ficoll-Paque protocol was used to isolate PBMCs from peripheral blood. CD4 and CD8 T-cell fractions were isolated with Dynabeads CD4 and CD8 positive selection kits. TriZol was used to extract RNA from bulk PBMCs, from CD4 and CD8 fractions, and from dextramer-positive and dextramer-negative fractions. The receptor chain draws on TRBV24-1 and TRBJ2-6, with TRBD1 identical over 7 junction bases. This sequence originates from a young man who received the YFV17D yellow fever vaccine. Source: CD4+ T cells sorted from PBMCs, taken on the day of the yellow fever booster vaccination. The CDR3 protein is CATSDGTASSSGANVLTF. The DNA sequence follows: TGTGCCACCAGTGATGGGACAGCCTCGTCCTCTGGGGCCAACGTCCTGACTTTC.